Presented here are 21 T cell receptor beta chains from one specimen sequenced in a study of CD8+CD57+ T cells in acquired aplastic anemia. CDR3 and TCR beta VDJ profiling relied on genomic DNA as the template. In TCRdb, the reads were re-called with MiXCR into one record per CDR3 protein. This sample has around 200,000 distinct CDR3 sequences; over 40% occur once, and the top ten carry 20%. Sequencing involved patients with CD8+CD57+ cell expansion previously shown by flow cytometry. The sequenced material came from sorted CD4+, CD8+, or CD8+CD57+ T cells (not recorded which) from PBMCs. Every receptor here comes from a human donor with aplastic anemia.

The chain carries TRBV5-1 and TRBJ2-5, with D possibly matching TRBD1 (7 bases). The germline V and J ends were trimmed by 4 bases and 3 bases, with 19 bases remaining between them. This CDR3 region has 16 residues. CDR1 and CDR2 (germline): SGHRS, YFSETQ. The CDR3 coding sequence is TGCGCCAGCAGCCCCTATGGCCAGGGGGGAAAAGAGACCCAGTACTTC. Amino acid sequence: CASSPYGQGGKETQYF.

The chain couples TRBV24-1 to TRBJ2-2, with D perhaps TRBD2 (5 bases). This CDR3 comprises 13 residues. CDR1 KGHDR and CDR2 SFDVKD come from the germline V gene. Trimming shortened V by 7 bases and J by 4 bases, and 9 bases separated the two germline ends. The CDR3 loop is CATRAGLTGELFF. In DNA form, the CDR3 reads TGTGCCACCAGGGCGGGTCTCACCGGGGAGCTGTTTTTT.

The rearrangement uses TRBV5-4 and TRBJ2-3; no firm D call. Per the germline V gene, CDR1 is SGHNT and CDR2 is YYREEE (reference sequence). The V end lost 0 bases, the J end lost 0 bases, and 11 bases lay between the germline ends. The CDR3 is made up of 16 amino acids. CDR3 protein: CASSLVAVASTDTQYF. The CDR3 DNA reads as TGTGCCAGCAGCTTGGTTGCAGTAGCTAGCACAGATACGCAGTATTTT.

The chain couples TRBV25-1 to TRBJ1-2, with D perhaps TRBD1 (5 bases). The V gene lost 1 base and the J gene lost 7 bases, with 10 bases spanning the gap. The CDR3 runs 13 residues. The germline V gene encodes CDR1 MGHDK and CDR2 SYGVNS. The DNA of the CDR3 is TGTGCCAGCAGTGAATCAGGGTGGGGTGGCTACACCTTC. Translating gives CASSESGWGGYTF.

The sample holds a few counts of this clonotype. The gene calls are TRBV15 and TRBJ2-7, with a possible D match to TRBD1 (7 bases). Germline CDR1 and CDR2: LNHNV and YYDKDF (reference sequence). CDR3 size: 15 residues. With 3 bases removed from V and 3 bases from J, the gap between germline ends came to 15 bases. The CDR3 DNA is TGTGCCACCAGCAGGGGGGGAGGACAGGTCTACGAGCAGTACTTC. Translating it yields CATSRGGGQVYEQYF.

This clonotype was seen at least ten times. The rearrangement uses TRBV7-9 and TRBJ1-2, with D unresolved. The germline V gene encodes CDR1 SEHNR and CDR2 FQNEAQ (reference sequence). The CDR3 consists of 12 residues. V was pared by 3 bases and J by 2 bases, with 4 bases between. DNA of the CDR3: TGTGCCAGCAGCTTTCAGAACTATGGCTACACCTTC. Its translation: CASSFQNYGYTF.

The V call is TRBV5-6, the J call TRBJ2-2; perhaps TRBD1 as D (7 bases). The CDR3 contains 17 residues. Trimming took 4 bases from V and 7 from J, leaving 23 bases between them. From germline, CDR1 is SGHDT and CDR2 YYEEEE. The CDR3 spells CASSPEGRGELGGELFF. The CDR3 DNA reads as TGTGCCAGCAGCCCTGAGGGCAGGGGGGAGCTAGGCGGGGAGCTGTTTTTT.

This clonotype came up many times. The chain links TRBV2 to TRBJ1-1; 7 bases are shared with TRBD1. V shed 6 bases and J 8 bases; nucleotides not matched to a gene: 15. The germline V gene has CDR1 SNHLY and CDR2 FYNNEI. The CDR3 spans 15 residues. The DNA of the CDR3 is TGTGCCAGCAGGACTAATTGGCAGGGGGTCCACGAAGCTTTCTTT. Translation: CASRTNWQGVHEAFF.

V is TRBV11-2 and J is TRBJ2-1; a possible D gene is TRBD2 (5 bases). This CDR3 spans 12 amino acids. Deletions cut 1 base from V and 9 bases from J, with 7 bases between. In germline, CDR1 is SGHAT, CDR2 FQNNGV. CDR3 sequence reads: CASSLAEGEQFF. The CDR3 DNA follows: TGTGCCAGCAGCTTAGCAGAGGGTGAGCAGTTCTTC.

This chain links TRBV29-1 with TRBJ1-2; 9 nucleotides agree with TRBD1. The CDR3 is 16 residues long. Trimming took 0 bases from V and 4 from J; bases not matched to a gene: 9. Germline assignment: CDR1 SQVTM and CDR2 ANQGSEA. The CDR3 DNA reads as TGCAGCGTTGAAGAGGAGAGGACAGGGGTTCGCTATGGCTACACCTTC. It encodes CSVEEERTGVRYGYTF.

There are a few counts of this clonotype. The chain has TRBV6-1 and TRBJ1-1; possibly TRBD1 for D (5 bases). CDR3 size: 16 residues. Germline CDR1 and CDR2: MNHNS and SASEGT. The ends were cut back, 3 bases at V and 5 bases at J, with 19 bases in the middle. CDR3 coding DNA: TGTGCCAGCAGTGATCCCCAGGGTAACCTCTTAACTGAAGCTTTCTTT. Encoded protein: CASSDPQGNLLTEAFF.

In its sample, this clonotype was seen many times. The V and J genes are TRBV19 and TRBJ1-5, with 7 bases lining up with TRBD1. The CDR3 is made up of 15 amino acids. The germline V gene encodes CDR1 LNHDA and CDR2 SQIVND (reference sequence). Trimming at V came to 3 bases and at J to 4 bases, leaving 6 bases not matched to a gene. CDR3 bases: TGTGCCAGTAGTATCCGCCTGGGACAGAATCAGCCCCAGCATTTT. It yields the protein CASSIRLGQNQPQHF.

This clonotype has a single count. The rearrangement uses TRBV7-9 and TRBJ2-5; D is ambiguous. Trimming removed 5 bases at V and 2 bases at J, with 15 bases between. This CDR3 spans 15 amino acids. Germline loops: CDR1 SEHNR, CDR2 FQNEAQ (reference sequence). The CDR3 loop is CASSAWLIIQETQYF. The DNA of the CDR3 is TGTGCCAGCAGCGCCTGGCTGATCATACAAGAGACCCAGTACTTC.

This clonotype was counted between two and nine times. The rearrangement uses TRBV2 and TRBJ1-5; a weak D match, TRBD1 (6 bases). Germline lookup yields CDR1 SNHLY and CDR2 FYNNEI. V was cut by 6 bases and J by 3 bases, with 12 bases left in between. The CDR3 covers 14 residues. The CDR3 nucleotides read TGTGCCAGCAGCCAGGACAGAGACAATCAGCCCCAGCATTTT. Amino acids: CASSQDRDNQPQHF.

J is TRBJ1-1 and V is TRBV18; D remains unclear. V lost 2 bases to trimming and J lost 0 bases, with 7 bases between them. The CDR3 consists of 14 residues. Looked up from germline, CDR1 is KGHSH and CDR2 is LQKENI. CDR3 nucleotides: TGTGCCAGCTCACCAAAGGCCTTGAACACTGAAGCTTTCTTT. It translates to CASSPKALNTEAFF.

This chain links TRBV25-1 with TRBJ2-7; D may be TRBD1 or TRBD2 (6 bases each). Germline-derived CDR1 and CDR2 are MGHDK and SYGVNS. Trimming took off 0 bases at V and 3 bases at J, with 15 bases between the two ends. CDR3 length: 16 residues. CDR3 region: CASSEYAGGAIYEQYF. The CDR3 nucleotides are TGTGCCAGCAGTGAATATGCCGGGGGCGCGATCTACGAGCAGTACTTC.

The chain has TRBV25-1 and TRBJ2-3; 11 nucleotides line up with TRBD1. With 6 bases clipped from V and 2 bases from J, the junction kept 13 bases outside the gene matches. The CDR3 covers 18 residues. From germline, CDR1 is MGHDK and CDR2 SYGVNS. CDR3 residues: CASSQTIGTGGNTDTQYF. CDR3 sequence (DNA): TGTGCCAGCAGCCAAACTATCGGGACAGGGGGGAACACAGATACGCAGTATTTT. Variable domain in full (rest from reference TRBV25-1 and TRBJ2-3): EADIYQTPRYLVIGTGKKITLECSQTMGHDKMYWYQQDPGMELHLIHYSYGVNSTEKGDLSSESTVSRIRTEHFPLTLESARPSHTSQYLCASSQTIGTGGNTDTQYFGPGTRLTVL.

Concerning this clonotype: This could be a read error, since a much larger clone is one nucleotide away. This chain links TRBV7-3 with TRBJ1-4; unclear D gene. CDR3 size: 15 residues. CDR1 is SGHTA, CDR2 FQGTGA, per germline. CDR3 sequence reads: CASGFQSSTNEKLFF. The CDR3, as DNA: TGTGCCAGCGGCTTCCAGAGTTCAACTAATGAAAAACTGTTTTTT.

As regards this clonotype: A much larger clone lies one base from this, so it may be a read error. The conserved phenylalanine or tryptophan normally closing the CDR3 is absent here, so this likely arose from a read error. This chain uses TRBV19 with TRBJ1-6; possible D gene TRBD1, 6 bases. Trimming shortened V by 11 bases and J by 7 bases, and 15 bases separated the two germline ends. The germline V gene encodes CDR1 LNHDA and CDR2 SQIVND (reference sequence). The CDR3 has 13 amino acids. CDR3 DNA sequence: TGTGCCTGGAGTAGCAGGGGCAATTCACCCCTCCACCTT. Its protein product is CAWSSRGNSPLHL.

CDR3 loop: CASSEQLDTDTQYF. As DNA, the CDR3 is TGTGCCAGCAGTGAACAGTTAGACACAGATACGCAGTATTTT. The genes are TRBV2 and TRBJ2-3; D call uncertain. Deletions cut 2 bases from V and 2 bases from J, with 8 bases between. Germline assignment: CDR1 SNHLY and CDR2 FYNNEI. This CDR3 contains 14 residues.

This clonotype was counted between two and nine times. The genes are TRBV4-3 and TRBJ1-6, with D uncertain. CDR3 length: 15 amino acids. Germline V gene lookup returns CDR1 LGHNA and CDR2 YSLEER. V was shortened by 1 base and J by 10 bases, with 14 bases between the two germline ends. CDR3 DNA: TGCGCCAGCAGCCAAGCGGCAGGCGATATGTCACCCCTCCACTTT. Translating it yields CASSQAAGDMSPLHF.